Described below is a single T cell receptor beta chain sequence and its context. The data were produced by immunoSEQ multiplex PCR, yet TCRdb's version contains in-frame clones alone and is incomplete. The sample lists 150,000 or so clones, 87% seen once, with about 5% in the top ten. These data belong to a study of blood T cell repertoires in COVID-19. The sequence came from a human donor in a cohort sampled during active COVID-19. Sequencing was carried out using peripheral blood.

CDR3 DNA sequence: TGTGCCACCAGCAGAGAAAACCTAGCTAATGAGCAGTTCTTC. Translated: CATSRENLANEQFF. The chain joins TRBV15 to TRBJ2-1; tentative D call: TRBD2 (5 bases). V was pared by 0 bases and J by 7 bases, with 10 bases between. The CDR3 contains 14 residues. The germline CDR1 and CDR2 sequences are LNHNV and YYDKDF (reference sequence). The complete variable domain, with remaining parts taken from reference TRBV15 and TRBJ2-1, reads DAMVIQNPRYQVTQFGKPVTLSCSQTLNHNVMYWYQQKSSQAPKLLFHYYDKDFNNEADTPDNFQSRRPNTSFCFLDIRSPGLGDTAMYLCATSRENLANEQFFGPGTRLTVL.